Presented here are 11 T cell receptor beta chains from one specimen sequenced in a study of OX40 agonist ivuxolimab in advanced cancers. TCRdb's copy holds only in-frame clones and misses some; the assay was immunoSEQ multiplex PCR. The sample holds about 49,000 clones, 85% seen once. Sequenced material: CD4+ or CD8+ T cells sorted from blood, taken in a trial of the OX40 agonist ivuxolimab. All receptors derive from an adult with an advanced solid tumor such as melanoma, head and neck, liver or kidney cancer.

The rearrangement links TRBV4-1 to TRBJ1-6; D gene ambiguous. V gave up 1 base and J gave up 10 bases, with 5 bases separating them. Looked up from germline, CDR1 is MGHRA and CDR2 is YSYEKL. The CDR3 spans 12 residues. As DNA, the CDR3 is TGCGCCAGCAGCCAAGGAGGATCACCCCTCCACTTT. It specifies CASSQGGSPLHF.

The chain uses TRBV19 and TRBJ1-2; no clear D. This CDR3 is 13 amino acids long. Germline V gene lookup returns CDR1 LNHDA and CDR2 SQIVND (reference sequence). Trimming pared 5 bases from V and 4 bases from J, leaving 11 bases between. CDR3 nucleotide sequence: TGTGCCAGTAGTGCCGGGGAACCCTATGGCTACACCTTC. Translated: CASSAGEPYGYTF. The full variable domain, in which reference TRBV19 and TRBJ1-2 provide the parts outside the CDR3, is DGGITQSPKYLFRKEGQNVTLSCEQNLNHDAMYWYRQDPGQGLRLIYYSQIVNDFQKGDIAEGYSVSREKKESFPLTVTSAQKNPTAFYLCASSAGEPYGYTFGSGTRLTVV.

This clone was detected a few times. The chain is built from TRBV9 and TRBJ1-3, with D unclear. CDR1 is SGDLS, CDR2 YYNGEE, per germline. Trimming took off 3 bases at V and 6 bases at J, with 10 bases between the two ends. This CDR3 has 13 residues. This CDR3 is CASSGGPENTIYF. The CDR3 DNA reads TGTGCCAGCAGCGGAGGGCCCGAAAACACCATATATTTT.

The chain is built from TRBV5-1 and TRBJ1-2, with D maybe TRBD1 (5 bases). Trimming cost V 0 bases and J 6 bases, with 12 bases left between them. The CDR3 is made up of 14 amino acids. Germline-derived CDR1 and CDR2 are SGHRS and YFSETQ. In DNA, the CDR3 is TGCGCCAGCAGCTTGGCCTCAGGGTTGGATGGCTACACCTTC. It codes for CASSLASGLDGYTF.

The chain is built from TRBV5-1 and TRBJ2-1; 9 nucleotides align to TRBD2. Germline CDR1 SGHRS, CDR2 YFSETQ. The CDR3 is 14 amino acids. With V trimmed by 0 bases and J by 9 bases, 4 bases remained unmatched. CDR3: CASSLGGLAGEQFF. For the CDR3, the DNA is TGCGCCAGCAGCTTGGGGGGACTAGCCGGTGAGCAGTTCTTC.

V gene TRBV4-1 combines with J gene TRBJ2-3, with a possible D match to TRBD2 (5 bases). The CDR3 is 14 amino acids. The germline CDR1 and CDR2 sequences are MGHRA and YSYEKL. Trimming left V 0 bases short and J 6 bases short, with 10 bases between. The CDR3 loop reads CASSQDGVGDTQYF. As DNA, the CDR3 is TGCGCCAGCAGCCAAGACGGGGTTGGCGATACGCAGTATTTT.

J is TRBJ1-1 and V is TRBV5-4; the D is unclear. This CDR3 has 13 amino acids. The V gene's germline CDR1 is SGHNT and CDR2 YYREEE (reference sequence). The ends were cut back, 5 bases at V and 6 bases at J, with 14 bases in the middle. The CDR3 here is CASSPSTVPEAFF. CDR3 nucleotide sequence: TGTGCCAGCAGTCCTTCGACCGTACCTGAAGCTTTCTTT. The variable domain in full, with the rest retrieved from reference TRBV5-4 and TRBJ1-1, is ETGVTQSPTHLIKTRGQQVTLRCSSQSGHNTVSWYQQALGQGPQFIFQYYREEENGRGNFPPRFSGLQFPNYSSELNVNALELDDSALYLCASSPSTVPEAFFGQGTRLTVV.

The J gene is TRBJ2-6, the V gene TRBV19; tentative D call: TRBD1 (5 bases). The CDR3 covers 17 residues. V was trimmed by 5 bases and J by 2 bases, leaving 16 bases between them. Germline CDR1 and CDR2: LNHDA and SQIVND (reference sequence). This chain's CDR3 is CASSLGPDIAGANVLTF. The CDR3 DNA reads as TGTGCCAGTAGTCTCGGCCCGGACATAGCTGGGGCCAACGTCCTGACTTTC.

The CDR3, as DNA: TGTGCCAGCAGCGCAGGTAACGTTGGACACGAGCAGTACTTC. Protein: CASSAGNVGHEQYF. V usage is TRBV6-5 and J usage is TRBJ2-7; no definite D call. The CDR3 sequence is 14 residues long. The V end was cut by 6 bases, the J end by 5 bases, with 17 bases between. CDR1 and CDR2 (germline): MNHEY, SVGAGI.

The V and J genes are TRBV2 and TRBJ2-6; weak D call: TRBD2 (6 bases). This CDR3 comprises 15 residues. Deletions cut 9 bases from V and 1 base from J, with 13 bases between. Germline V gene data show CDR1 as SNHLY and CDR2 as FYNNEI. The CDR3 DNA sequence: TGTGCCAGGGACATCGGGGGTTCTGGGGCCAACGTCCTGACTTTC. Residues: CARDIGGSGANVLTF.

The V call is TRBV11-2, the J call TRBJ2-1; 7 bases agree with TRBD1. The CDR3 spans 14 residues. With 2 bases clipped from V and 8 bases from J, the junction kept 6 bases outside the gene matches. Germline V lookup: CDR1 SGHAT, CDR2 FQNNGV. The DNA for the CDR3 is TGTGCCAGCAGCTTAAGGGGGCCCGGGGATGAGCAGTTCTTC. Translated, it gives CASSLRGPGDEQFF.